What follows are 18 T cell receptor beta chains derived from one specimen sequenced in a study of cytomegalovirus exposure and HLA in healthy donors. A multiplex PCR was run with 60 Vbeta primers and 13 Jbeta primers. TCRdb's table, derived via immunoSEQ multiplex PCR, lists solely in-frame clones and lacks some. This sample yields about 98,000 clones, of which around 67% are seen a single time; less than 2% belongs to the top ten. The sample comprised PBMCs. The receptors were gathered from a male donor in good health and CMV-seronegative.

The chain has TRBV5-1 and TRBJ2-7; 12 bases are a match to TRBD2. This CDR3 region has 16 residues. Germline assignment: CDR1 SGHRS and CDR2 YFSETQ. With V trimmed by 4 bases and J by 1 base, 6 bases remained unmatched. The CDR3 protein is CASSPLLAGGSYEQYF. The CDR3 nucleotides are TGCGCCAGCAGCCCCCTCCTAGCGGGAGGGTCCTACGAGCAGTACTTC.

Only a few counts were recorded for this clone. This rearrangement joins TRBV5-1 to TRBJ2-3, with D perhaps matching TRBD2 (5 bases). Germline V gives CDR1 SGHRS, CDR2 YFSETQ. CDR3 size: 14 residues. V was pared by 0 bases and J by 4 bases, with 9 bases between. CDR3 amino acids: CASSLGGNPDTQYF. In DNA form, the CDR3 reads TGCGCCAGCAGCTTGGGAGGGAACCCAGATACGCAGTATTTT.

V gene TRBV4-1 combines with J gene TRBJ2-1; 10 bases map to TRBD2. Germline V gene lookup returns CDR1 MGHRA and CDR2 YSYEKL. The CDR3 consists of 16 residues. J was trimmed by 7 bases and V by 4 bases; bases with no gene match: 10. CDR3 sequence: CASSRPGTSVRNEQFF. CDR3 bases: TGCGCCAGCAGCCGACCCGGGACTAGCGTACGGAATGAGCAGTTCTTC.

This clone was detected only once. This chain links TRBV5-4 with TRBJ2-7; 11 nucleotides match TRBD2. CDR1 is SGHNT and CDR2 is YYREEE in the germline V gene (reference sequence). Trimming at V came to 1 base and at J to 5 bases, leaving 5 bases not matched to a gene. The CDR3 length is 15 residues. CDR3 coding DNA: TGTGCCAGCAGCTTGTGGCTAGCGGGAGGAGACGAGCAGTACTTC. Translating gives CASSLWLAGGDEQYF.

CDR3 bases: TGTGCCAGCAACCCATCGGTCCAGGGATATTTGTACACCGGGGAGCTGTTTTTT. Translating gives CASNPSVQGYLYTGELFF. V usage is TRBV27 and J usage is TRBJ2-2; TRBD1 might be the D (5 bases). The V gene's germline CDR1 is MNHEY and CDR2 SMNVEV (reference sequence). There are 18 residues in the CDR3. V lost 7 bases and J 3 bases, leaving 24 bases between the germline ends.

This chain joins TRBV7-2 and TRBJ1-1, with D unresolved. Germline V gene data show CDR1 as SGHTA and CDR2 as FQGNSA. The V gene lost 1 base and the J gene lost 1 base, with 7 bases spanning the gap. The CDR3 covers 14 residues. CDR3 in DNA: TGTGCCAGCAGCTTAGGAGCCACGAACACTGAAGCTTTCTTT. Encoded protein: CASSLGATNTEAFF.

This rearrangement joins TRBV6-4 to TRBJ1-2; 11 nucleotides align to TRBD1. CDR1 is MRHNA, CDR2 SNTAGT, per germline. CDR3 length: 14 residues. Losses at the gene ends were 6 bases for V and 4 bases for J; bases not matched to a gene: 4. CDR3 sequence (DNA): TGTGCCAGCAGGGGGACAGGGGGGTTCTATGGCTACACCTTC. Amino acid sequence: CASRGTGGFYGYTF.

The rearrangement uses TRBV7-2 and TRBJ2-7; D is undetermined. Germline loops: CDR1 SGHTA, CDR2 FQGNSA. There are 15 residues in the CDR3. Deletions cut 5 bases from V and 6 bases from J, with 20 bases between. The CDR3 DNA follows: TGTGCCAGCAGCCCCTTAGCCCCCTCCCCCCTCGAGCAGTACTTC. Amino acid sequence: CASSPLAPSPLEQYF.

The V and J genes are TRBV29-1 and TRBJ2-2; 11 positions match TRBD2. CDR1 and CDR2 from the germline V gene are SQVTM and ANQGSEA. This CDR3 is 16 amino acids long. Trimming removed 6 bases from V and 3 bases from J; junction bases left unmatched: 9. The CDR3 nucleotides read TGCAGCGTCAATTTAGCGGGAGGGCCCGACACCGGGGAGCTGTTTTTT. Translated: CSVNLAGGPDTGELFF.

The genes are TRBV7-9 and TRBJ1-4; D unclear. The germline V gene has CDR1 SEHNR and CDR2 FQNEAQ (reference sequence). The CDR3 loop spans 14 amino acids. Deletions cut 5 bases from V and 7 bases from J, with 14 bases between. This CDR3 reads CASSLIGAGEKLFF. In nucleotides, the CDR3 is TGTGCCAGCAGCCTAATCGGCGCAGGTGAAAAACTGTTTTTT.

The V and J genes are TRBV27 and TRBJ1-6; D uncertain. The CDR3 is 16 residues long. V gave up 8 bases and J gave up 0 bases, with 14 bases separating them. Germline lookup yields CDR1 MNHEY and CDR2 SMNVEV (reference sequence). The CDR3 DNA reads as TGTGCCAGCCGCTTTGCCAGCGTCTCCTATAATTCACCCCTCCACTTT. It encodes CASRFASVSYNSPLHF.

The chain joins TRBV5-1 to TRBJ2-1; 12 bases fit TRBD1. Looked up from germline, CDR1 is SGHRS and CDR2 is YFSETQ. V shed 4 bases, J shed 7 bases, and the junction held 3 bases outside the gene matches. The CDR3 is 14 amino acids. The CDR3 spells CASSPGQGANEQFF. The DNA for the CDR3 is TGCGCCAGCAGCCCGGGACAGGGGGCGAATGAGCAGTTCTTC.

The rearrangement links TRBV5-1 to TRBJ2-7; 7 bases line up with TRBD2. V lost 5 bases, J lost 1 base, and 6 bases stayed unmatched. Germline CDR1 is SGHRS and CDR2 is YFSETQ. CDR3 size: 14 residues. CDR3 loop: CASRSGRGSYEQYF. CDR3 DNA: TGCGCCAGCAGGTCAGGGAGGGGTTCCTACGAGCAGTACTTC.

This chain connects TRBV27 to TRBJ2-5; D may be TRBD1 (6 bases). CDR1 is MNHEY, CDR2 SMNVEV, per germline (reference sequence). V lost 1 base and J 0 bases, leaving 15 bases between the germline ends. The CDR3 spans 17 residues. The CDR3 nucleotides are TGTGCCAGCAGTTTATGGGGCAGGGGACCGTACCAAGAGACCCAGTACTTC. This gives the protein CASSLWGRGPYQETQYF.

The chain has TRBV5-1 and TRBJ2-4; TRBD1 might be the D (6 bases). The germline gives CDR1 SGHRS, CDR2 YFSETQ. The CDR3 covers 17 residues. V dropped 1 base and J dropped 7 bases, with 21 bases sitting between them. DNA of the CDR3: TGCGCCAGCAGCTTGAGCCCAGGGGCGAGGGTTGGGAACATTCAGTACTTC. Encoded protein: CASSLSPGARVGNIQYF.

The genes are TRBV30 and TRBJ2-3, with TRBD2 matching 7 bases. V lost 6 bases, J lost 0 bases, and 3 bases stayed unmatched. This CDR3 has 13 amino acids. The V gene's germline CDR1 is GTSNPN and CDR2 SVGIG (reference sequence). CDR3 in amino acids: CACSGRSTDTQYF. The CDR3 nucleotides read TGTGCCTGTAGCGGGCGAAGCACAGATACGCAGTATTTT.

This chain connects TRBV7-9 to TRBJ1-3; 9 bases map to TRBD1. V lost 5 bases and J lost 4; bases outside the gene matches: 9. CDR3 length: 16 amino acids. Germline CDR1 SEHNR, CDR2 FQNEAQ (reference sequence). CDR3 residues: CASSLWDRVNGNTIYF. The CDR3 DNA is TGTGCCAGCAGCCTTTGGGACAGGGTGAACGGAAACACCATATATTTT. The full variable domain, with the rest looked up from reference TRBV7-9 and TRBJ1-3, is DTGVSQNPRHKITKRGQNVTFRCDPISEHNRLYWYRQTLGQGPEFLTYFQNEAQLEKSRLLSDRFSAERPKGSFSTLEIQRTEQGDSAMYLCASSLWDRVNGNTIYFGEGSWLTVV.

This clone was observed a handful of times. The chain employs TRBV30 and TRBJ1-1; a possible D gene is TRBD1 (5 bases). The CDR3 is 15 amino acids. V was clipped by 3 bases and J by 6 bases, with 20 bases between them. The germline V gene has CDR1 GTSNPN and CDR2 SVGIG (reference sequence). CDR3 bases: TGTGCCTGGAGCTCTCTTTCTCCGGTGGGGCCTGAAGCTTTCTTT. Translated: CAWSSLSPVGPEAFF.